These 5 T cell receptor beta chains share one sample of origin, sequenced in a study of T-cell memory formation after mild COVID-19. TCRdb analysed the 5' RACE reads with MiXCR anew, one entry per CDR3 protein. The sample holds fewer than 650,000 distinct CDR3 sequences; about a fifth are singletons and the top ten take roughly 8.1%. Sequencing was performed on PBMCs or a T cell subset sorted from them (not recorded which). Receptors originate from an adult woman who had mild COVID-19 (a few samples of this study predate the infection). Cell type and time point are not known.

The chain carries TRBV5-1 and TRBJ1-1; no clear D. This CDR3 region has 13 residues. Germline V gene sequence: CDR1 SGHRS, CDR2 YFSETQ. Trimming removed 6 bases from V and 1 base from J, with 10 bases in between. CDR3 coding DNA: TGCGCCAGCACCTATGGACCGAACACTGAAGCTTTCTTT. Translation gives CASTYGPNTEAFF.

This clonotype was picked up many times. The chain recombines TRBV7-2 with TRBJ1-6, with D tentatively TRBD1 (5 bases). Germline V gene sequence: CDR1 SGHTA, CDR2 FQGNSA. The length of the CDR3 is 15 residues. Trimming cost V 5 bases and J 8 bases, with 16 bases left between them. The CDR3 is CASSTRTQTYSPLHF. For the CDR3, the DNA is TGTGCCAGCAGCACCCGGACACAGACCTATTCACCCCTCCACTTT.

Only a few counts were recorded for this clonotype. This rearrangement joins TRBV7-2 to TRBJ2-5, with 14 positions matching TRBD2. The CDR3 sequence is 16 residues long. Germline trimming cut 5 bases from V and 5 bases from J; bases unmatched to any gene: 7. CDR1 and CDR2 from the germline V gene are SGHTA and FQGNSA. For the CDR3, the DNA is TGTGCCAGCAGCCGACTAGCGGGAGGGCCACGGGAGACCCAGTACTTC. It translates to CASSRLAGGPRETQYF.

The chain carries TRBV20-1 and TRBJ1-5; D might be TRBD1 (5 bases). CDR1 and CDR2 (germline): DFQATT, SNEGSKA (reference sequence). Trimming removed 3 bases at V and 6 bases at J, with 12 bases between. CDR3 size: 13 residues. The CDR3 spells CSARPGGFQPQHF. The CDR3, as DNA: TGCAGTGCTAGGCCCGGGGGGTTTCAGCCCCAGCATTTT.

This clonotype has a handful of counts. A single base separates this from a much larger clone, so it may be a read error. V and J are TRBV7-3 and TRBJ2-1, with D maybe TRBD1 (6 bases). CDR1 is SGHTA and CDR2 is FQGTGA in the germline V gene. The CDR3 has 14 residues. The CDR3 nucleotides read TGTTCCAGCAGCAGCCTCCACAGGGTCGATGAGCAGTTCTTC. Its translation: CSSSSLHRVDEQFF.